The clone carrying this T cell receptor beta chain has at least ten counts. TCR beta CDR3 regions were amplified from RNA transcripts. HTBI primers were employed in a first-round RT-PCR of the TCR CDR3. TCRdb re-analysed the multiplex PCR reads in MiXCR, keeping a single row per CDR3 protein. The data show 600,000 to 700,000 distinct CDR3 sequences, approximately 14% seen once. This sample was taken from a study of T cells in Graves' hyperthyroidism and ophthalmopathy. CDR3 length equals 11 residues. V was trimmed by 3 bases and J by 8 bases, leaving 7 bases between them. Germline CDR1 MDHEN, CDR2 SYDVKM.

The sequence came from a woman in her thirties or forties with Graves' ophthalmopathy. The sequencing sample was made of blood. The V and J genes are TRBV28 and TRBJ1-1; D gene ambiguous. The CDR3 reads CASSLPNEAFF. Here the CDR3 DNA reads TGTGCCAGCAGTTTGCCCAACGAAGCTTTCTTT. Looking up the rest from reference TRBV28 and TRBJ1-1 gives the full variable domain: DVKVTQSSRYLVKRTGEKVFLECVQDMDHENMFWYRQDPGLGLRLIYFSYDVKMKEKGDIPEGYSVSREKKERFSLILESASTNQTSMYLCASSLPNEAFFGQGTRLTVV.